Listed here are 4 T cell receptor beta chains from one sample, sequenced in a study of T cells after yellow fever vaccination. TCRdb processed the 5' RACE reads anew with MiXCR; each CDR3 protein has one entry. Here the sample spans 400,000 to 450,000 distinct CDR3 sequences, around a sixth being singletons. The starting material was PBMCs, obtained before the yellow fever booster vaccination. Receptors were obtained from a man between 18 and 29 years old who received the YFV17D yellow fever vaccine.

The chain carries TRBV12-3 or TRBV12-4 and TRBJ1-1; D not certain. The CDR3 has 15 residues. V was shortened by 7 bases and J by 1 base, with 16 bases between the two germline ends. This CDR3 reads CASTIPRWGNTEAFF. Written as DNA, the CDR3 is TGTGCCAGCACCATCCCTAGGTGGGGGAACACTGAAGCTTTCTTT.

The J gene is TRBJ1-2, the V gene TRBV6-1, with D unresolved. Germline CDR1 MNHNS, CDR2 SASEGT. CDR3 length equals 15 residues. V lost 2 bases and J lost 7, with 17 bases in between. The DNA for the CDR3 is TGTGCCAGCAGTGAATCAAGGTCTACGATCGGTGGCTACACCTTC. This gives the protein CASSESRSTIGGYTF.

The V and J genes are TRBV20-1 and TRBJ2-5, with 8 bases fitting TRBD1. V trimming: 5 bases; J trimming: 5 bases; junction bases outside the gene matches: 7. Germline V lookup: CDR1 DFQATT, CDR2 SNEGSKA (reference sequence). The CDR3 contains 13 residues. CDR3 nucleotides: TGCAGTGCTGGGGCAGGGGGCAAGGAGACCCAGTACTTC. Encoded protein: CSAGAGGKETQYF.

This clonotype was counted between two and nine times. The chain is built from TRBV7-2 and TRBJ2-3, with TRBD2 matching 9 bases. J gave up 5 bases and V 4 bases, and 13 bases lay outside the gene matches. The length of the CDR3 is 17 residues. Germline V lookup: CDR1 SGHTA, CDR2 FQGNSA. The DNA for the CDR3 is TGTGCCAGCAGCTACGTGGCGCGGGGGGGCCGTCAAGATACGCAGTATTTT. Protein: CASSYVARGGRQDTQYF.